One T cell receptor beta chain is described in this entry. The target antigen is unknown. Russia was home to the donors, healthy Caucasian individuals aged 6 to 90. CDR1 and CDR2 from the germline V gene are SGHTA and FQGNSA. There are 16 residues in the CDR3. Trimming pared 5 bases from V and 0 bases from J, leaving 14 bases between. These data belong to a study of blood T cells in healthy people across ages. Primed by a sample-barcoded 5' primer and a J-beta primer mix, a second PCR proceeded for 7 to 11 cycles. No fewer than 3 million CDR3-containing paired-end reads came from each sample. A single record per CDR3 protein comes from TCRdb applying MiXCR to the 5' RACE reads. The table lists more than 800,000 distinct CDR3 sequences, roughly 26% of them singletons. General study points: Older age coincided with a roughly linear decline in TCR beta diversity per million T cells. Donor CMV infection status was unknown, possibly confounding age-related changes in expanded clonotypes.

This TCR came from a woman of 80 years or more in good health. The chain employs TRBV7-2 and TRBJ1-3; unclear D gene. Sequencing input: blood. The CDR3 DNA reads TGTGCCAGCAGCCCTCGGCAGTCCTTCTCTGGAAACACCATATATTTT. It translates to CASSPRQSFSGNTIYF.